This is a list of T cell receptor beta chains from one sample in a study of cytomegalovirus exposure and HLA in healthy donors. Only in-frame clones appear in the TCRdb table, and some are missing; sequencing was by immunoSEQ multiplex PCR. The sample lists under 90,000 clones; over 65% were seen once. The sample taken for sequencing was PBMCs. These TCRs come from a middle-aged man in good health and CMV-seropositive. Both conserved end residues are part of each CDR3. The D gene is left open where the match is weak. Clone sizes are given selectively: once, few, many, or a class where the clone is expanded.

D gene: -
clone size: few
V gene: TRBV7-3
J gene: TRBJ1-1
CDR3 protein: CASSLIGSFTEAFF
CDR3 DNA: TGTGCCAGCAGCTTAATAGGGAGTTTCACTGAAGCTTTCTTT

D gene: TRBD1
clone size: -
V gene: TRBV28
J gene: TRBJ1-1
CDR3 protein: CASSGGQGTNTEAFF
CDR3 DNA: TGTGCCAGCAGCGGGGGACAGGGGACAAACACTGAAGCTTTCTTT

D gene: TRBD1
clone size: -
V gene: TRBV7-9
J gene: TRBJ1-1
CDR3 protein: CASSNRQGNTEAFF
CDR3 DNA: TGTGCCAGCAGCAACCGACAGGGGAACACTGAAGCTTTCTTT

D gene: TRBD2
clone size: -
V gene: TRBV5-4
J gene: TRBJ2-7
CDR3 protein: CASSSRSGKIEQYF
CDR3 DNA: TGTGCCAGCAGCTCGCGTAGCGGGAAAATCGAGCAGTACTTC

D gene: -
clone size: -
V gene: TRBV6-5
J gene: TRBJ2-1
CDR3 protein: CASSEILEHNEQFF
CDR3 DNA: TGTGCCAGCAGTGAGATTTTAGAACACAATGAGCAGTTCTTC

D gene: TRBD1
clone size: -
V gene: TRBV13
J gene: TRBJ2-2
CDR3 protein: CASSSIGGWTGELFF
CDR3 DNA: TGTGCCAGCAGCTCTATAGGGGGCTGGACCGGGGAGCTGTTTTTT

D gene: TRBD2
clone size: -
V gene: TRBV7-6
J gene: TRBJ2-7
CDR3 protein: CASSSQLAESYEQYF
CDR3 DNA: TGTGCCAGCAGCTCCCAGCTAGCGGAATCCTACGAGCAGTACTTC

D gene: TRBD1
clone size: -
V gene: TRBV19
J gene: TRBJ1-6
CDR3 protein: CASNDRGKSPLHF
CDR3 DNA: TGTGCCAGTAATGACAGGGGGAAGTCACCCCTCCACTTT

D gene: TRBD2
clone size: -
V gene: TRBV10-3
J gene: TRBJ2-1
CDR3 protein: CAISIPPGTSGGPNDNEQFF
CDR3 DNA: TGTGCCATCAGCATCCCACCCGGGACTAGCGGGGGCCCTAATGACAATGAGCAGTTCTTC

D gene: -
clone size: -
V gene: TRBV7-6
J gene: TRBJ2-5
CDR3 protein: CASGTHQETQYF
CDR3 DNA: TGTGCCAGCGGGACACACCAAGAGACCCAGTACTTC

D gene: TRBD1
clone size: -
V gene: TRBV10-2
J gene: TRBJ2-7
CDR3 protein: CASSDWDRVSYEQYF
CDR3 DNA: TGCGCCAGCAGTGATTGGGACAGGGTCTCCTACGAGCAGTACTTC

D gene: TRBD1
clone size: -
V gene: TRBV27
J gene: TRBJ2-7
CDR3 protein: CASSFTGEVNEQYF
CDR3 DNA: TGTGCCAGCAGTTTTACAGGGGAAGTCAACGAGCAGTACTTC

D gene: TRBD1
clone size: -
V gene: TRBV19
J gene: TRBJ1-1
CDR3 protein: CASSIDQELDRVFRTEAFF
CDR3 DNA: TGTGCCAGTAGTATAGATCAGGAATTGGACAGGGTGTTTCGCACTGAAGCTTTCTTT

D gene: TRBD1
clone size: -
V gene: TRBV7-8
J gene: TRBJ1-5
CDR3 protein: CASSLYGTGDSNQPQHF
CDR3 DNA: TGTGCCAGCAGCTTATATGGGACAGGGGATAGCAATCAGCCCCAGCATTTT

D gene: TRBD2
clone size: -
V gene: TRBV4-2
J gene: TRBJ2-1
CDR3 protein: CASSQQTSGAVNEQFF
CDR3 DNA: TGTGCCAGCAGCCAACAAACTAGCGGGGCCGTCAATGAGCAGTTCTTC

D gene: TRBD2
clone size: -
V gene: TRBV7-3
J gene: TRBJ2-1
CDR3 protein: CASSLDGRVTNEQFF
CDR3 DNA: TGTGCCAGCAGCTTAGACGGGAGGGTTACGAATGAGCAGTTCTTC

D gene: -
clone size: -
V gene: TRBV13
J gene: TRBJ1-1
CDR3 protein: CASSSGGGHGNTEAFF
CDR3 DNA: TGTGCCAGCAGCTCCGGGGGGGGACACGGGAACACTGAAGCTTTCTTT

D gene: -
clone size: few
V gene: TRBV6-1
J gene: TRBJ1-5
CDR3 protein: CASIGNSNQPQHF
CDR3 DNA: TGTGCCAGCATCGGGAATAGCAATCAGCCCCAGCATTTT

D gene: TRBD1
clone size: -
V gene: TRBV30
J gene: TRBJ1-1
CDR3 protein: CAWRGQGTTEAFF
CDR3 DNA: TGTGCCTGGAGGGGACAGGGGACCACTGAAGCTTTCTTT

D gene: -
clone size: -
V gene: TRBV10-2
J gene: TRBJ1-2
CDR3 protein: CASSESEGSGYTF
CDR3 DNA: TGCGCCAGCAGTGAGTCGGAGGGAAGCGGCTACACCTTC

D gene: -
clone size: -
V gene: TRBV9
J gene: TRBJ1-1
CDR3 protein: CASSVDSSTEAFF
CDR3 DNA: TGTGCCAGCAGCGTCGACAGTTCGACTGAAGCTTTCTTT

D gene: TRBD2
clone size: -
V gene: TRBV7-9
J gene: TRBJ2-1
CDR3 protein: CASRPTSGGPNEQFF
CDR3 DNA: TGTGCCAGCAGGCCGACTAGCGGAGGCCCCAATGAGCAGTTCTTC

D gene: -
clone size: -
V gene: TRBV7-6
J gene: TRBJ2-7
CDR3 protein: CASSPEVVVNEQYF
CDR3 DNA: TGTGCCAGCAGCCCCGAGGTGGTGGTTAACGAGCAGTACTTC

D gene: -
clone size: many
V gene: TRBV28
J gene: TRBJ1-1
CDR3 protein: CASSDGSRNTEAFF
CDR3 DNA: TGTGCCAGCAGTGACGGGTCTCGGAACACTGAAGCTTTCTTT

D gene: TRBD1
clone size: few
V gene: TRBV6-5
J gene: TRBJ1-4
CDR3 protein: CASSDRDANEKLFF
CDR3 DNA: TGTGCCAGCAGTGACAGGGATGCTAATGAAAAACTGTTTTTT

D gene: TRBD1
clone size: once
V gene: TRBV11-3
J gene: TRBJ2-2
CDR3 protein: CASSLGGQGSAGELFF
CDR3 DNA: TGTGCCAGCAGCTTAGGGGGACAGGGGAGTGCCGGGGAGCTGTTTTTT

D gene: TRBD2
clone size: -
V gene: TRBV10-3
J gene: TRBJ2-2
CDR3 protein: CAISEGGGGADTGELFF
CDR3 DNA: TGTGCCATCAGTGAGGGGGGCGGGGGGGCCGACACCGGGGAGCTGTTTTTT

D gene: TRBD2
clone size: -
V gene: TRBV5-4
J gene: TRBJ2-3
CDR3 protein: CASSPTSGHGTDTQYF
CDR3 DNA: TGTGCCAGCAGCCCGACTAGCGGGCACGGCACAGATACGCAGTATTTT

D gene: TRBD1
clone size: -
V gene: TRBV10-3
J gene: TRBJ1-1
CDR3 protein: CAISPGQGVNAEAFF
CDR3 DNA: TGTGCCATCAGTCCCGGACAGGGAGTGAACGCTGAAGCTTTCTTT

D gene: -
clone size: -
V gene: TRBV7-9
J gene: TRBJ1-3
CDR3 protein: CASSFVNSGNTIYF
CDR3 DNA: TGTGCCAGCAGCTTCGTAAACTCTGGAAACACCATATATTTT

D gene: -
clone size: -
V gene: TRBV2
J gene: TRBJ2-7
CDR3 protein: CASSPSYEQYF
CDR3 DNA: TGTGCCAGCAGCCCCTCCTACGAGCAGTACTTC

D gene: -
clone size: once
V gene: TRBV14
J gene: TRBJ2-7
CDR3 protein: CASSQEEALPYEQYF
CDR3 DNA: TGTGCCAGCAGCCAAGAAGAGGCACTACCCTACGAGCAGTACTTC

D gene: TRBD2
clone size: -
V gene: TRBV7-2
J gene: TRBJ2-7
CDR3 protein: CASSPSGTSGNEQYF
CDR3 DNA: TGTGCCAGCAGCCCTTCCGGGACTAGCGGAAACGAGCAGTACTTC

D gene: -
clone size: -
V gene: TRBV15
J gene: TRBJ1-1
CDR3 protein: CATSRDGVTDTEAFF
CDR3 DNA: TGTGCCACCAGCAGAGATGGAGTTACGGACACTGAAGCTTTCTTT

D gene: -
clone size: -
V gene: TRBV27
J gene: TRBJ1-5
CDR3 protein: CASSQLANQPQHF
CDR3 DNA: TGTGCCAGCAGCCAGTTAGCGAATCAGCCCCAGCATTTT

D gene: TRBD1
clone size: -
V gene: TRBV5-1
J gene: TRBJ2-3
CDR3 protein: CASEGADTQYF
CDR3 DNA: TGCGCCAGCGAGGGGGCGGATACGCAGTATTTT

D gene: -
clone size: -
V gene: TRBV30
J gene: TRBJ2-7
CDR3 protein: CAWSRLPGEQYF
CDR3 DNA: TGTGCCTGGAGCCGACTTCCAGGGGAGCAGTACTTC

D gene: -
clone size: -
V gene: TRBV15
J gene: TRBJ2-3
CDR3 protein: CATSRDSSDTQYF
CDR3 DNA: TGTGCCACCAGCAGAGATAGTTCAGATACGCAGTATTTT

D gene: TRBD1
clone size: -
V gene: TRBV6-6
J gene: TRBJ1-1
CDR3 protein: CASSTYGTGGAEAFF
CDR3 DNA: TGTGCCAGCAGTACATATGGGACAGGGGGCGCTGAAGCTTTCTTT

D gene: TRBD1
clone size: -
V gene: TRBV19
J gene: TRBJ2-3
CDR3 protein: CASSVTGADTQYF
CDR3 DNA: TGTGCCAGTAGTGTGACAGGGGCAGATACGCAGTATTTT

D gene: TRBD1
clone size: -
V gene: TRBV2
J gene: TRBJ2-3
CDR3 protein: CASSGQGRADTQYF
CDR3 DNA: TGTGCCAGCAGTGGACAGGGGCGGGCAGATACGCAGTATTTT

D gene: TRBD2
clone size: once
V gene: TRBV4-3
J gene: TRBJ2-7
CDR3 protein: CASSQVWTSGGHHEQYF
CDR3 DNA: TGCGCCAGCAGCCAAGTATGGACTAGCGGGGGTCACCACGAGCAGTACTTC

D gene: TRBD1
clone size: -
V gene: TRBV10-3
J gene: TRBJ2-7
CDR3 protein: CAIGQGYEQYF
CDR3 DNA: TGTGCCATTGGACAGGGCTACGAGCAGTACTTC

D gene: -
clone size: -
V gene: TRBV7-6
J gene: TRBJ2-1
CDR3 protein: CASSSRTELSHLPSSAEQFF
CDR3 DNA: TGTGCCAGCAGCTCACGGACAGAGCTGTCTCACCTACCCTCGTCCGCCGAGCAGTTCTTC

D gene: -
clone size: -
V gene: TRBV18
J gene: TRBJ1-2
CDR3 protein: CASSPETFGYTF
CDR3 DNA: TGTGCCAGCTCACCAGAGACATTTGGCTACACCTTC

D gene: -
clone size: -
V gene: TRBV2
J gene: TRBJ1-5
CDR3 protein: CASRDNNQPQHF
CDR3 DNA: TGTGCCAGCCGGGACAATAATCAGCCCCAGCATTTT

D gene: -
clone size: once
V gene: TRBV28
J gene: TRBJ1-5
CDR3 protein: CASSHRIGNNQPQHF
CDR3 DNA: TGTGCCAGCAGTCATAGGATCGGGAACAATCAGCCCCAGCATTTT

D gene: TRBD2
clone size: -
V gene: TRBV7-6
J gene: TRBJ2-1
CDR3 protein: CASSTERLAGGSGEQFF
CDR3 DNA: TGTGCCAGCAGTACCGAACGGCTAGCGGGGGGGTCAGGTGAGCAGTTCTTC

D gene: -
clone size: -
V gene: TRBV28
J gene: TRBJ1-2
CDR3 protein: CASSLNRGRVNGYTF
CDR3 DNA: TGTGCCAGCAGTTTGAATAGAGGCCGAGTTAATGGCTACACCTTC

D gene: TRBD2
clone size: -
V gene: TRBV6-5
J gene: TRBJ2-3
CDR3 protein: CASIGTSGPTDTQYF
CDR3 DNA: TGTGCCAGCATTGGGACTAGCGGGCCCACAGATACGCAGTATTTT

D gene: -
clone size: few
V gene: TRBV2
J gene: TRBJ1-1
CDR3 protein: CATLDLGTEAFF
CDR3 DNA: TGTGCCACCCTAGACCTGGGCACTGAAGCTTTCTTT

D gene: TRBD2
clone size: -
V gene: TRBV6-4
J gene: TRBJ2-7
CDR3 protein: CASSRTSGSSEQYF
CDR3 DNA: TGTGCCAGCTCTCGGACTAGCGGGAGTAGCGAGCAGTACTTC

D gene: TRBD1
clone size: -
V gene: TRBV9
J gene: TRBJ2-1
CDR3 protein: CASSVVGTGDNEQFF
CDR3 DNA: TGTGCCAGCAGCGTAGTGGGGACAGGGGACAATGAGCAGTTCTTC

D gene: -
clone size: -
V gene: TRBV29-1
J gene: TRBJ2-5
CDR3 protein: CSPAGVGSRGAHQETQYF
CDR3 DNA: TGCAGCCCCGCAGGGGTAGGAAGCCGTGGAGCCCACCAAGAGACCCAGTACTTC

D gene: TRBD2
clone size: -
V gene: TRBV4-1
J gene: TRBJ2-5
CDR3 protein: CASSQVSLAGGETQYF
CDR3 DNA: TGCGCCAGCAGCCAAGTATCACTAGCGGGAGGCGAGACCCAGTACTTC

D gene: -
clone size: many
V gene: TRBV6-6
J gene: TRBJ1-4
CDR3 protein: CASSRQEKLFF
CDR3 DNA: TGTGCCAGCAGTAGACAGGAAAAACTGTTTTTT

D gene: TRBD2
clone size: -
V gene: TRBV18
J gene: TRBJ2-2
CDR3 protein: CASSGLAGNTGELFF
CDR3 DNA: TGTGCCAGCTCGGGACTAGCGGGGAACACCGGGGAGCTGTTTTTT

D gene: -
clone size: -
V gene: TRBV5-1
J gene: TRBJ1-3
CDR3 protein: CASSPGTNQGNTIYF
CDR3 DNA: TGCGCCAGCAGCCCCGGGACAAATCAGGGAAACACCATATATTTT

D gene: -
clone size: -
V gene: TRBV7-2
J gene: TRBJ2-7
CDR3 protein: CASSQGSSYEQYF
CDR3 DNA: TGTGCCAGCAGCCAGGGGAGCTCCTACGAGCAGTACTTC

D gene: TRBD1
clone size: -
V gene: TRBV30
J gene: TRBJ2-3
CDR3 protein: CAWSSTGGDTQYF
CDR3 DNA: TGTGCCTGGAGTTCGACAGGGGGGGATACGCAGTATTTT